Presented here are 10 T cell receptor beta chains from one specimen sequenced in a study of blood T cell repertoires in COVID-19. Method: immunoSEQ multiplex PCR; TCRdb's copy keeps in-frame clones and lacks some. The sample contains about 170,000 clones, approximately 82% of which appear only once. The sample taken for sequencing was peripheral blood. The receptors come from a woman of 80 years or more with acute or convalescent COVID-19.

The CDR3: CASSQGLAGEETQYF. CDR3 in DNA: TGTGCCAGCAGCCAAGGACTAGCGGGAGAGGAGACCCAGTACTTC. This chain connects TRBV4-2 to TRBJ2-5; TRBD2 matches 12 bases. This CDR3 contains 15 residues. Trimming removed 1 base from V and 5 bases from J; junction bases left unmatched: 2. CDR1 and CDR2 from the germline V gene are LGHNA and YNFKEQ.

The chain couples TRBV4-3 to TRBJ2-7; D unresolved. The germline V and J ends were trimmed by 0 bases and 1 base, with 10 bases remaining between them. From germline, CDR1 is LGHNA and CDR2 YSLEER. The CDR3 covers 15 residues. CDR3 DNA: TGCGCCAGCAGCCAAGATTTACTAACTTCCTACGAGCAGTACTTC. It yields the protein CASSQDLLTSYEQYF.

The J gene is TRBJ1-2, the V gene TRBV15, with 7 bases lining up with TRBD1. The germline V gene has CDR1 LNHNV and CDR2 YYDKDF (reference sequence). Trimming at V came to 2 bases and at J to 8 bases, leaving 8 bases not matched to a gene. This CDR3 has 14 residues. CDR3 DNA sequence: TGTGCCACCAGCAGACCCACAGGGGTGTTCGGCTACACCTTC. Translated: CATSRPTGVFGYTF.

The chain couples TRBV27 to TRBJ2-1; 9 bases align to TRBD1. This CDR3 has 17 residues. Trimming removed 0 bases from V and 8 bases from J; junction bases left unmatched: 11. Germline V CDR1 and CDR2: MNHEY, SMNVEV (reference sequence). The CDR3 loop reads CASSLSSGTGLIYEQFF. The DNA of the CDR3 is TGTGCCAGCAGTTTATCATCCGGGACAGGGTTGATCTATGAGCAGTTCTTC.

This chain joins TRBV7-6 and TRBJ2-7, with D uncertain. The V and J ends lost 3 bases and 0 bases respectively, with 12 bases between them. The CDR3 extends over 15 amino acids. The germline CDR1 and CDR2 sequences are SGHVS and FNYEAQ. The CDR3 DNA follows: TGTGCCAGCAGCTTTTCTCAGGCTCACTCCTACGAGCAGTACTTC. Protein product: CASSFSQAHSYEQYF.

The chain has TRBV19 and TRBJ2-7, with 10 bases lining up with TRBD2. The CDR3 totals 14 residues. The V and J ends lost 3 bases and 7 bases, in that order; junction bases with no gene match: 6. Per germline, CDR1 LNHDA and CDR2 SQIVND (reference sequence). The DNA for the CDR3 is TGTGCCAGTAGTATTCTAGCGGGAGTGGGAGAGCAGTACTTC. Translating gives CASSILAGVGEQYF. The full variable domain, its missing parts supplied by reference TRBV19 and TRBJ2-7, is DGGITQSPKYLFRKEGQNVTLSCEQNLNHDAMYWYRQDPGQGLRLIYYSQIVNDFQKGDIAEGYSVSREKKESFPLTVTSAQKNPTAFYLCASSILAGVGEQYFGPGTRLTVT.

The chain couples TRBV5-4 to TRBJ1-2; TRBD1 matches at 9 bases. Germline V CDR1 and CDR2: SGHNT, YYREEE (reference sequence). CDR3 length equals 13 residues. V was clipped by 1 base and J by 6 bases; unmatched bases: 1. The CDR3 DNA reads TGTGCCAGCAGCTTGACAGGGGGCGATGGCTACACCTTC. This translates into CASSLTGGDGYTF.

The chain has TRBV6-5 and TRBJ2-7; no definite D call. Germline V gene sequence: CDR1 MNHEY, CDR2 SVGAGI. CDR3 length: 13 amino acids. With 4 bases removed from V and 12 bases from J, the gap between germline ends came to 19 bases. The CDR3 region has the DNA TGTGCCAGCAGTTCCCCCCAGACACGATATTTGTACTTC. Its translation is CASSSPQTRYLYF.

This clone occurred a few times. The chain has TRBV12-2 and TRBJ1-1; the table gives TRBD1 as D, unverified against the DNA. TRBV12-2 is a pseudogene. The CDR3 is 17 amino acids. The DNA for the CDR3 is TGTGCAAGTCGCTTAGTATACCTCGGACAGGGGAGCACTGAAGCTTTCTTT. It codes for CASRLVYLGQGSTEAFF.

J is TRBJ2-1 and V is TRBV4-2; a possible D gene is TRBD2 (7 bases). CDR3 length: 17 residues. Germline CDR1 LGHNA, CDR2 YNFKEQ. Trimming took off 0 bases at V and 3 bases at J, with 15 bases between the two ends. CDR3 bases: TGTGCCAGCAGCCAAGAAATAGGGGGGAGGGACTACAATGAGCAGTTCTTC. This sequence encodes CASSQEIGGRDYNEQFF.